This T cell receptor (beta chain) was identified during a study of T cell repertoires in cytomegalovirus infection. Overall study: Indicated by public TCR beta signatures were CMV infection and matching HLA type.

TCRdb reprocessed the reads with MiXCR, giving one entry per CDR3 protein. The sample records roughly 920,000 distinct CDR3 sequences, under 40% being singletons. With regard to this clonotype: Its antigen remains unidentified.

This receptor was taken from a human donor in good health (CMV status not recorded). Some clones in this sample may be carry-over from other donors' samples. Source: cultured CD8+ T cells from PBMCs, taken from culture after CMV antigen stimulation.

CDR3 DNA sequence: TGCGCCAGCAGTTCCTCAGCGACAGTAGGCTACGAGCAGTACTTC. This translates into CASSSSATVGYEQYF. V gene TRBV4-1 combines with J gene TRBJ2-7; possibly TRBD1 for D (5 bases). CDR1 MGHRA and CDR2 YSYEKL come from the germline V gene. The CDR3 totals 15 residues. V dropped 6 bases and J dropped 3 bases, with 18 bases sitting between them.